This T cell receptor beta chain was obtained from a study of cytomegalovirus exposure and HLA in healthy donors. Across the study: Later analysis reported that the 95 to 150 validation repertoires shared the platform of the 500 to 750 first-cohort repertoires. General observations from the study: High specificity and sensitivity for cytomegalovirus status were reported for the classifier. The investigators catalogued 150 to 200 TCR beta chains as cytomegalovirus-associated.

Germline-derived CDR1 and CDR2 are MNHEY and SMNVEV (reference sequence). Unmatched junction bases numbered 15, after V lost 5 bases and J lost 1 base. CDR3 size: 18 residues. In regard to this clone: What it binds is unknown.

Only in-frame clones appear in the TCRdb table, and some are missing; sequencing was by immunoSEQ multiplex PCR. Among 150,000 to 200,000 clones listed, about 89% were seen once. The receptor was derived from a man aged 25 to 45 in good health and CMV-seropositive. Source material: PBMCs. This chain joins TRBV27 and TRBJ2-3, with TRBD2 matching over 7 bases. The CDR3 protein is CASSAGIRLRERTDTQYF. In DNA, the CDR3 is TGTGCCAGCAGTGCGGGTATAAGATTGCGGGAGCGCACAGATACGCAGTATTTT.